This TCR beta chain is from a study of blood T cell repertoires in COVID-19. In the study overall: COVID-19 samples, acute and convalescent, were from the United States, Italy and Spain. The cDNA or gDNA used as material had been derived from T cells, B-cell-depleted T cells, or PBMCs.

Under the authors' procedure: Amplified reference gene primers provided the basis for estimating nucleated cell counts. Using immunoSEQ multiplex PCR, the repertoire was profiled, and TCRdb retains in-frame clones only, with some absent. That table supplies the V and J calls and clone size; D and trimming were determined from the DNA. The sample lists 60,000 to 85,000 clones, 78% seen once, with 15% to 17% in the top ten. V lost 0 bases and J lost 8, with 7 bases in between. CDR1 and CDR2 from the germline V gene are WSHSY and SAAADI. The CDR3 consists of 12 residues. Material: peripheral blood. The TCR was taken from a human donor in a cohort sampled during active COVID-19. V usage is TRBV10-2 and J usage is TRBJ1-2, with D possibly being TRBD1 (6 bases). The CDR3 sequence: CASSESRGGYTF. The CDR3 bases are TGCGCCAGCAGTGAGTCGAGGGGGGGCTACACCTTC.